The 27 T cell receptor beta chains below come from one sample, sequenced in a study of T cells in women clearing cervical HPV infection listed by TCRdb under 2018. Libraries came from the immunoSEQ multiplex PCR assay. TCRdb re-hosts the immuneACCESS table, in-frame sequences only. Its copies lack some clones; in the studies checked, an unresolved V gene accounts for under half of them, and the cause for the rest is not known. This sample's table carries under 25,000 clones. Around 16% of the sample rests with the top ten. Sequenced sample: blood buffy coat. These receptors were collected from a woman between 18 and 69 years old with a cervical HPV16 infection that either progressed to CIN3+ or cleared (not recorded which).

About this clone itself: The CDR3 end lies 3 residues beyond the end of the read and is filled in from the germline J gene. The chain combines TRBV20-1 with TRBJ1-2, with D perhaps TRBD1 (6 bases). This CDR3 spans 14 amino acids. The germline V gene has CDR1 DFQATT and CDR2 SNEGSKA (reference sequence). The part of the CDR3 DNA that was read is TGCAGTGCTGGGCCCCCTACTACAGGGACCGAC. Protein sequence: CSAGPPTTGTD. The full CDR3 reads CSAGPPTTGTDYTF.

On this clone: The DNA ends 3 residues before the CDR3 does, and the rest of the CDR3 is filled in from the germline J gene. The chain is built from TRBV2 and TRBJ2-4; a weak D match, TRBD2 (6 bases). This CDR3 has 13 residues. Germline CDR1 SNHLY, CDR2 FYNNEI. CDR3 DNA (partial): TGTGCCAGCAGTATTACAGGTCAGGAGGGT. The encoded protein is CASSITGQEG. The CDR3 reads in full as CASSITGQEGQYF. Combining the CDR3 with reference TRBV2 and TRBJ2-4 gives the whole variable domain EPEVTQTPSHQVTQMGQEVILRCVPISNHLYFYWYRQILGQKVEFLVSFYNNEISEKSEIFDDQFSVERPDGSNFTLKIRSTKLEDSAMYFCASSITGQEGQYFGAGTRLSVL.

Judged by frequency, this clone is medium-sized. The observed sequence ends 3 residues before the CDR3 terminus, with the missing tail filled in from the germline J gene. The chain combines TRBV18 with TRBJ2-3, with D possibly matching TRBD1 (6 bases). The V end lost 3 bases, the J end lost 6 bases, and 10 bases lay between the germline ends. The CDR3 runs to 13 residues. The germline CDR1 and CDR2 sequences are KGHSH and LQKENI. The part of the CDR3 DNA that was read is TGTGCCAGCTCACCTTATCAGGGGGATACG. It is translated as CASSPYQGDT. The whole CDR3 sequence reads CASSPYQGDTQYF.

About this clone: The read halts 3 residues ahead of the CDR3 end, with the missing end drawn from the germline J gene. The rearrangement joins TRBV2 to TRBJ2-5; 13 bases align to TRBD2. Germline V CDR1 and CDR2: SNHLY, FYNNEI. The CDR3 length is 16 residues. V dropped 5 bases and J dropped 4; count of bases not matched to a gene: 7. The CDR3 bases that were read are TGTGCCAGCAGTCAAACTAGCGGGGGGGCTGGAGAGACC. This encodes CASSQTSGGAGET. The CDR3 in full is CASSQTSGGAGETQYF.

CDR3 sequence: CASSELQTQGVLFF. The DNA read from the CDR3 is TGCGCCAGCAGTGAGTTACAGACTCAGGGTGTG. The chain carries TRBV10-1 and TRBJ2-2; D is possibly TRBD1 (5 bases). The read ends 3 residues before the CDR3 terminus; that terminus is restored from the germline J gene. This CDR3 region has 14 residues. Germline V gene lookup returns CDR1 WNHNN and CDR2 SYGVQD (reference sequence).

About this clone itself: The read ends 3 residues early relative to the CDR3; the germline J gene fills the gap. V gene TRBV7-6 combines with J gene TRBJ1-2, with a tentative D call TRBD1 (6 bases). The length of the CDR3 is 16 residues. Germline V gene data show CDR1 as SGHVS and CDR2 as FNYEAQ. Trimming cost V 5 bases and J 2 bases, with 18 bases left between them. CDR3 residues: CASSLGGQGTNYGYTF. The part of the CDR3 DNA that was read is TGTGCCAGCAGCCTAGGGGGGCAGGGGACAAACTATGGC. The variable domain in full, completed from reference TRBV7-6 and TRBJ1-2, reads GAGVSQSPRYKVTKRGQDVALRCDPISGHVSLYWYRQALGQGPEFLTYFNYEAQQDKSGLPNDRFSAERPEGSISTLTIQRTEQRDSAMYRCASSLGGQGTNYGYTFGSGTRLTVV.

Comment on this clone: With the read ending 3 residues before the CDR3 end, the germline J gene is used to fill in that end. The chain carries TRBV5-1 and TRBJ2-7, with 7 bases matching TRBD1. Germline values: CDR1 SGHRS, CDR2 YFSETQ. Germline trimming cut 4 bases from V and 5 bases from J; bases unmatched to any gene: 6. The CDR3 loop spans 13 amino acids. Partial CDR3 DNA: TGCGCCAGCAGCAGACAGGGTCTGGACGAG. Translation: CASSRQGLDE. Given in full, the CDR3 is CASSRQGLDEQYF.

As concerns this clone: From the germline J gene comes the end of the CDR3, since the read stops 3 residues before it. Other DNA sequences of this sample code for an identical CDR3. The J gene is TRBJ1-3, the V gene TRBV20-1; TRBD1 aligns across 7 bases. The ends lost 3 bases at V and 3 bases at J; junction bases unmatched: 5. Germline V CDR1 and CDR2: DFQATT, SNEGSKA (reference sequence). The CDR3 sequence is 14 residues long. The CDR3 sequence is CSARGTVGGNTIYF. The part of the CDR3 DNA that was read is TGCAGTGCTAGGGGGACAGTTGGTGGAAACACC.

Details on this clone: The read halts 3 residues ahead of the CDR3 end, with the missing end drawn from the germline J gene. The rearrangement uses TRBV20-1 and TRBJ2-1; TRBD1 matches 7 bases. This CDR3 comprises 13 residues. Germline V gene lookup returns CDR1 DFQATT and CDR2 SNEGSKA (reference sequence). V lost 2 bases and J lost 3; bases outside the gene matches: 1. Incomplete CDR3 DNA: TGCAGTGCTAGAACAGGGGACTACAATGAG. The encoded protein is CSARTGDYNE. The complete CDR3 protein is CSARTGDYNEQFF.

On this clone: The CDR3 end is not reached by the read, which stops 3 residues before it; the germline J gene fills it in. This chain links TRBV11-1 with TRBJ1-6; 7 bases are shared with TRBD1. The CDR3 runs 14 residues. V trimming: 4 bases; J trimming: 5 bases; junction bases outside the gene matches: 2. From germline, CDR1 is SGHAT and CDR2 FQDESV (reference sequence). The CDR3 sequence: CASSYRGNNSPLHF. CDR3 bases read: TGTGCCAGCAGCTACAGGGGTAATAATTCACCC.

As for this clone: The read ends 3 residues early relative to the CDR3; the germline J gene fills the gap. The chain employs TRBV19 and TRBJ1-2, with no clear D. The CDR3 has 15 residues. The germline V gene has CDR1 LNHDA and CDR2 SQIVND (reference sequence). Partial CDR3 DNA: TGTGCCAGTAGTATCGAACGGGGAGCCACAGATACC. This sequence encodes CASSIERGATDT. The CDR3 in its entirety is CASSIERGATDTYTF.

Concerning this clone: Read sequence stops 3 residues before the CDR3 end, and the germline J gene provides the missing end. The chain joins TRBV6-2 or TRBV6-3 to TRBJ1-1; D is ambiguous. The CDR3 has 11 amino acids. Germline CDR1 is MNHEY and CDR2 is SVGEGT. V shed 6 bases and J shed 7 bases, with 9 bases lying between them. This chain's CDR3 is CASRVAVEAFF. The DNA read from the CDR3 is TGTGCCAGCAGGGTGGCGGTTGAA.

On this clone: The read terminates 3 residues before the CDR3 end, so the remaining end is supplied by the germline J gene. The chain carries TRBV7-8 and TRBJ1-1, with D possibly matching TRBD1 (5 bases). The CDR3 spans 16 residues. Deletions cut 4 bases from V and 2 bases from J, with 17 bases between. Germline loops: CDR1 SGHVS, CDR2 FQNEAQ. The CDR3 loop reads CASSSPFRVRNTEAFF. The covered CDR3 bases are TGTGCCAGCAGCTCCCCTTTCAGGGTGAGAAACACTGAA.

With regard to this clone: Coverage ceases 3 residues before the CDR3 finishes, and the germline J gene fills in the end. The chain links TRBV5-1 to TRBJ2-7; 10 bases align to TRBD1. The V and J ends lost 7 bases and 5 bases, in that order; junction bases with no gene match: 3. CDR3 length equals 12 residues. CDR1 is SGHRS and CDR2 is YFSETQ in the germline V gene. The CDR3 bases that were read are TGCGCCAGCCGGGACAGGGGCCACGAG. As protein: CASRDRGHE. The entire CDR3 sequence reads CASRDRGHEQYF.

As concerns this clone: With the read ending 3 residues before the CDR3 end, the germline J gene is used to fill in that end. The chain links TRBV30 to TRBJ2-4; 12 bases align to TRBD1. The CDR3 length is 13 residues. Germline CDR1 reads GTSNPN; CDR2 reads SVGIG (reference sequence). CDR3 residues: CAQTGTGGLGQYF. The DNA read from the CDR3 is TGTGCCCAGACCGGGACAGGGGGCCTTGGT.

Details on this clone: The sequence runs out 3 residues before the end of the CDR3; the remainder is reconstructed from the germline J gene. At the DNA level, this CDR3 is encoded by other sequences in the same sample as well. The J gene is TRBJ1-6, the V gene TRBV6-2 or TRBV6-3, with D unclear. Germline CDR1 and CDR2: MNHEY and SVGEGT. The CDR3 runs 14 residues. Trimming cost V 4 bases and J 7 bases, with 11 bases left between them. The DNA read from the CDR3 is TGTGCCAGCAGTTCAGGAACAGACAATTCACCC. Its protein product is CASSSGTDNSP. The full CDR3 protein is CASSSGTDNSPLHF.

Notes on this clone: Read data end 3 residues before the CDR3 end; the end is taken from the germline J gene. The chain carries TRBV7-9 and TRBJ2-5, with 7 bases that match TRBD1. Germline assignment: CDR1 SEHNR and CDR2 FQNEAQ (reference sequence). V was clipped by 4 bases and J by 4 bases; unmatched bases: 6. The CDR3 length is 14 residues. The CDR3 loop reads CASSSLTGRETQYF. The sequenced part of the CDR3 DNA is TGTGCCAGCAGCTCCTTGACAGGGAGAGAGACC.

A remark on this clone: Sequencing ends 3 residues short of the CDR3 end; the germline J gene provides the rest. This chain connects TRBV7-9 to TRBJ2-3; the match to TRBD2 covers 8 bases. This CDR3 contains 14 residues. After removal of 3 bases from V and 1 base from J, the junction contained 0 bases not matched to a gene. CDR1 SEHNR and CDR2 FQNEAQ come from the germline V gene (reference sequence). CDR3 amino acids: CASSFGGGTDTQYF. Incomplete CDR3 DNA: TGTGCCAGCAGCTTCGGGGGGGGCACAGATACG.

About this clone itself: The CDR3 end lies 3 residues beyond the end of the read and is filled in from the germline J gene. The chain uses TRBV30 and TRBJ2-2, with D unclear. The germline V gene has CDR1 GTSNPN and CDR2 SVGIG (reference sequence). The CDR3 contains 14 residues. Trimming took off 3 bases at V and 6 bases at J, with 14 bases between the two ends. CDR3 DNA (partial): TGTGCCTGGAGGCCCGACCTCAGCGCCGGGGAG. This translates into CAWRPDLSAGE. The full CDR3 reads CAWRPDLSAGELFF.

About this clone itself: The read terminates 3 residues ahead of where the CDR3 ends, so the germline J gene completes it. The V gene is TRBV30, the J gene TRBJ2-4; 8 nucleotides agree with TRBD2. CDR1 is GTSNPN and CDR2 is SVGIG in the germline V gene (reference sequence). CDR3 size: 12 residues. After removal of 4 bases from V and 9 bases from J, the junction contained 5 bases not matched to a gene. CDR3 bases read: TGTGCCTGGACCCAGAGCGGGGGCATT. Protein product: CAWTQSGGI. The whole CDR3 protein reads CAWTQSGGIQYF. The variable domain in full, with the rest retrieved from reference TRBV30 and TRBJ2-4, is SQTIHQWPATLVQPVGSPLSLECTVEGTSNPNLYWYRQAAGRGLQLLFYSVGIGQISSEVPQNLSASRPQDRQFILSSKKLLLSDSGFYLCAWTQSGGIQYFGAGTRLSVL.

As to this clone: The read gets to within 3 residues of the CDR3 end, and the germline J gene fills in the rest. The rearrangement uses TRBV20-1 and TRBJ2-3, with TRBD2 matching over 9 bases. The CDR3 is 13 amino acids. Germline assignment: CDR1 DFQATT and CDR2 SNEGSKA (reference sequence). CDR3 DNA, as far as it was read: TGCAGTGCTAGACTAGCGGGGTTGGAGACG. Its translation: CSARLAGLET. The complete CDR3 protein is CSARLAGLETQYF.

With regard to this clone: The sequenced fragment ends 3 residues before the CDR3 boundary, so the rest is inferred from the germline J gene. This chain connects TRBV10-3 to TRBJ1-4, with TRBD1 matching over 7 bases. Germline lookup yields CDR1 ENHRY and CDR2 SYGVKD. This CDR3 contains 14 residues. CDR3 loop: CAIRSGTDHSPLFF. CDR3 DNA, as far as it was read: TGTGCCATCAGATCCGGGACAGATCATTCACCA.

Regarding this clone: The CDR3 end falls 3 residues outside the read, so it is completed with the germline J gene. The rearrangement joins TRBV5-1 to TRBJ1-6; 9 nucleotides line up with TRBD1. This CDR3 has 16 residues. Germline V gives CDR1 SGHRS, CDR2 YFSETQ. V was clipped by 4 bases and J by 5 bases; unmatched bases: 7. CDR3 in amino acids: CASSPGQGFHNSPLHF. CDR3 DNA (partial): TGCGCCAGCAGCCCGGGACAGGGCTTCCATAATTCACCC. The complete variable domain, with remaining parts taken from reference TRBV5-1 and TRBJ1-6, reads KAGVTQTPRYLIKTRGQQVTLSCSPISGHRSVSWYQQTPGQGLQFLFEYFSETQRNKGNFPGRFSGRQFSNSRSEMNVSTLELGDSALYLCASSPGQGFHNSPLHFGNGTRLTVT.

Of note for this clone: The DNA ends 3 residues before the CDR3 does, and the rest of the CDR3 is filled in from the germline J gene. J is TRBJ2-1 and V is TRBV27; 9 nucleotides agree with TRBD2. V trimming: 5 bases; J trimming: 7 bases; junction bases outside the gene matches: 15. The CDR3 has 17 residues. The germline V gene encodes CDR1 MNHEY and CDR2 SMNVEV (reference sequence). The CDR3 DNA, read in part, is TGTGCCAGCAGTCCTCCGGGACTAGCCCCCTTCCGAAATGAG. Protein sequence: CASSPPGLAPFRNE. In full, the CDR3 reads CASSPPGLAPFRNEQFF.

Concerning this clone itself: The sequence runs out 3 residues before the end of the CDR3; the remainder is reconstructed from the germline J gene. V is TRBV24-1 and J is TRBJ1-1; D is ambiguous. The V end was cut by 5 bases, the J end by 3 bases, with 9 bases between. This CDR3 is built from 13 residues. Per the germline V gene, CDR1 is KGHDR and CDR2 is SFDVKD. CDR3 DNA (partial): TGTGCCACCAGTGCAGGTCAGCACACTGAA. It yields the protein CATSAGQHTE. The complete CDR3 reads CATSAGQHTEAFF.

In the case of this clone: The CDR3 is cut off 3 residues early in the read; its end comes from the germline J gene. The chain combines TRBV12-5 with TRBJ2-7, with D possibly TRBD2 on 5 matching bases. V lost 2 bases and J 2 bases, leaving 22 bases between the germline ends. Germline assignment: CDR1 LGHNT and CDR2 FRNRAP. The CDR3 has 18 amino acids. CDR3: CASGLRAGLRIGAYEQYF. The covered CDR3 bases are TGTGCTAGTGGTTTGAGGGCCGGACTCCGGATTGGGGCCTACGAG.

The CDR3 region is CASSPPGGGGETQYF. CDR3 bases read: TGTGCCAGCAGCCCGCCCGGGGGCGGGGGAGAGACG. This chain connects TRBV14 to TRBJ2-3, with D perhaps matching TRBD2 (7 bases). The read is 3 residues too short to cover the CDR3 end, so that end is filled in from the germline J gene. The CDR3 sequence is 15 residues long. Germline lookup yields CDR1 SGHDN and CDR2 FVKESK.